This T cell receptor (beta chain) was sequenced for a study of CD8 T cells in Susac syndrome. For this clonotype: Its specificity is unknown.

V was pared by 3 bases and J by 5 bases, with 12 bases between. The CDR3 has 14 amino acids. Germline values: CDR1 LNHNV, CDR2 YYDKDF (reference sequence). An amount of RNA that ranged from roughly 0.45 to 1 ug was reverse transcribed with random hexamers. One entry per CDR3 protein results from TCRdb running MiXCR on the immunoSEQ multiplex PCR reads. Among around 270,000 distinct CDR3 sequences listed, around 89% were seen once. Negative isolation was used for CD8+ and CD4+ T cells, and FACS enrichment was applied to TEMRA cells. Points from the study as a whole: The study's TCR sequencing and HLA analysis drew on a certain number of individuals. That number was acknowledged as relatively small.

The TCR sequence derives from a human donor with multiple sclerosis. Sequenced: CD8+ T cells from PBMCs. V usage is TRBV15 and J usage is TRBJ2-3; D ambiguous. CDR3 nucleotides: TGTGCCACCAGCAGCCTCTCATTCCAAGATACGCAGTATTTT. Translated, it gives CATSSLSFQDTQYF.